This T cell receptor beta chain was profiled in a study of radiotherapy plus CTLA-4 blockade in lung cancer. The study, taken as a whole, reports: Response, reportedly, was best predicted by interferon-beta along with early blood T cell clone dynamics.

Sequencing used immunoSEQ multiplex PCR; TCRdb keeps in-frame clones, though not all of them. The profile shows 40,000 to 60,000 clones, around four fifths of them singletons. Germline lookup yields CDR1 MDHEN and CDR2 SYDVKM. CDR3 length equals 19 residues. Trimming left V 2 bases short and J 0 bases short, with 17 bases between. Concerning this clone: Antigen unknown.

The sequenced sample was peripheral blood, obtained from a patient treated with radiotherapy plus ipilimumab. The chain recombines TRBV28 with TRBJ2-6; D unresolved. This receptor was obtained from a human donor with non-small cell lung cancer who had stable disease on radiotherapy plus ipilimumab. This CDR3 reads CASSLTPAEYHSGANVLTF. DNA for the CDR3: TGTGCCAGCAGTTTAACCCCCGCCGAGTACCACTCTGGGGCCAACGTCCTGACTTTC.